This paragraph covers one T cell receptor (beta chain) sequence. Here immunoSEQ multiplex PCR was the method, and the copy in TCRdb shows in-frame clones only, minus some. The table includes 100,000 to 120,000 clones, 70% to 85% detected once. These data are taken from a study of control samples from healthy donors and cancer patients. Germline V CDR1 and CDR2: SGHRS, YFSETQ. With 4 bases removed from V and 0 bases from J, the gap between germline ends came to 7 bases. The CDR3 consists of 13 residues. Sequenced input: blood. The gene calls are TRBV5-1 and TRBJ2-5; D not resolved. This TCR was recovered from a man in his late teens or twenties in good health. The chain's CDR3 is CASSRGYQETQYF. As DNA, the CDR3 is TGCGCCAGCAGCAGAGGCTACCAAGAGACCCAGTACTTC.